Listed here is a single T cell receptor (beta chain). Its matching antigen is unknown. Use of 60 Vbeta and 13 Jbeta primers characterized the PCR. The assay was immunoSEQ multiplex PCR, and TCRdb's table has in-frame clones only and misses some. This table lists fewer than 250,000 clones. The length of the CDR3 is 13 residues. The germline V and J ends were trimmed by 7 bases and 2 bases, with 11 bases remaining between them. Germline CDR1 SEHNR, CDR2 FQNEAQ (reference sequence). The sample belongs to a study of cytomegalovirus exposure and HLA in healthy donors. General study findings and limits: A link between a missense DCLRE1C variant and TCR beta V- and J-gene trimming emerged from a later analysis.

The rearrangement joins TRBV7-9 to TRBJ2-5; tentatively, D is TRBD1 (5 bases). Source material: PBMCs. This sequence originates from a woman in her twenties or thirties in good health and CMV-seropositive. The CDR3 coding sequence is TGTGCCAGCAATTTAGGACAACAAGAGACCCAGTACTTC. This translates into CASNLGQQETQYF.